What follows are 8 T cell receptor beta chains derived from one specimen sequenced in a study of beta chain features in type 1 diabetes. General study points: A moderate, significant TCRB CDR3 shortening appeared in type 1 diabetes across four CD4+ subsets.

Of the isolated RNA, all was reverse transcribed, and so the sequenced material was expressed TCRB transcripts. Produced via immunoSEQ multiplex PCR; TCRdb's table is partial and in-frame only. The table lists more than 200,000 clones, roughly 16% of them singletons. For these receptors, no antigen is known. The sample comprised naive CD4+ T cells from blood. The source is a young man with type 1 diabetes.

CDR3 DNA sequence: TGTGCCAGCAGCCCCGGGCCCGCCACTGTGGATACGCAGTATTTT. Its protein product is CASSPGPATVDTQYF. The chain links TRBV7-2 to TRBJ2-3; D ambiguous. This CDR3 comprises 15 residues. Germline CDR1 SGHTA, CDR2 FQGNSA. V dropped 5 bases and J dropped 6 bases, with 18 bases sitting between them.

This chain connects TRBV14 to TRBJ2-2; a weak D match, TRBD2 (5 bases). Trimming shortened V by 5 bases and J by 0 bases, and 13 bases separated the two germline ends. The germline CDR1 and CDR2 sequences are SGHDN and FVKESK. CDR3 size: 16 residues. CDR3 loop: CASSVRETANTGELFF. The DNA of the CDR3 is TGTGCCAGCAGCGTCCGGGAAACAGCGAACACCGGGGAGCTGTTTTTT.

This rearrangement joins TRBV7-2 to TRBJ2-1; D gene unclear. The CDR3 has 13 residues. V lost 2 bases and J lost 7, with 9 bases in between. Germline V CDR1 and CDR2: SGHTA, FQGNSA. The CDR3 spells CASSLNRANEQFF. As DNA, the CDR3 is TGTGCCAGCAGCTTAAATCGCGCAAATGAGCAGTTCTTC.

The chain joins TRBV27 to TRBJ2-3, with unresolved D. Per the germline V gene, CDR1 is MNHEY and CDR2 is SMNVEV (reference sequence). V lost 0 bases, J lost 6 bases, and 7 bases lay in between. The CDR3 consists of 13 residues. This chain's CDR3 is CASSLSWMDTQYF. CDR3 nucleotide sequence: TGTGCCAGCAGTTTATCGTGGATGGATACGCAGTATTTT.

This clone was counted between two and nine times. J is TRBJ2-5 and V is TRBV25-1, with a possible D match to TRBD2 (5 bases). V lost 7 bases and J 1 base, leaving 10 bases between the germline ends. The CDR3 contains 13 residues. Germline CDR1 is MGHDK and CDR2 is SYGVNS. CDR3 sequence (DNA): TGTGCCAGCACCCGGGGTAGCCAAGAGACCCAGTACTTC. The encoded protein is CASTRGSQETQYF.

The gene calls are TRBV7-2 and TRBJ2-7; D unresolved. Germline assignment: CDR1 SGHTA and CDR2 FQGNSA. This CDR3 is built from 13 residues. Trimming shortened V by 6 bases and J by 7 bases, and 16 bases separated the two germline ends. In DNA, the CDR3 is TGTGCCAGCAGAGAAATCCCAGCGAAAGAGCAGTACTTC. Protein product: CASREIPAKEQYF.

This clone has just a few counts. V is TRBV18 and J is TRBJ2-3; D unresolved. The CDR3 covers 13 residues. V lost 5 bases to trimming and J lost 1 base, with 7 bases between them. CDR1 is KGHSH, CDR2 LQKENI, per germline. The CDR3 loop reads CASSTGGTDTQYF. The CDR3 DNA follows: TGTGCCAGCTCAACCGGAGGCACAGATACGCAGTATTTT.

The genes are TRBV9 and TRBJ2-1; TRBD1 agrees at 10 bases. Germline CDR1 SGDLS, CDR2 YYNGEE. Trimming cost V 0 bases and J 2 bases; bases outside gene matches: 5. The CDR3 runs to 17 residues. The CDR3 region is CASSVVSTGGPYNEQFF. As DNA, the CDR3 is TGTGCCAGCAGCGTAGTATCGACAGGGGGCCCCTACAATGAGCAGTTCTTC.